Listed below are T cell receptor beta chains from one sample, sequenced in a study of shared clonotypes between healthy human individuals. Clones were sequenced by immunoSEQ multiplex PCR, and TCRdb holds only the in-frame ones, with some missing. The sample has some 800,000 clones; roughly 92% are singletons. Sequenced input: naive CD8+ T cells sorted from blood. The receptors derive from a man aged 25-45 years in good health. The CDR3 runs from the conserved cysteine through the conserved F or W. Fields, in order: D gene, V gene, J gene, clone size, CDR3 protein, CDR3 DNA. D genes are given only for firm matches. Size is omitted from some rows. Given values are once, few, many or a class for expanded clones.

.	TRBV7-2	TRBJ2-7	.	CASSSNPREQYF	TGTGCCAGCAGCTCTAACCCCCGCGAGCAGTACTTC
TRBD2	TRBV11-2	TRBJ2-7	.	CASSLEGLAGGKYF	TGTGCCAGCAGCTTAGAGGGACTAGCGGGAGGCAAGTACTTC
TRBD1	TRBV9	TRBJ1-3	.	CASSVAGTGYGNTIYF	TGTGCCAGCAGCGTAGCCGGGACAGGGTATGGAAACACCATATATTTT
.	TRBV6-5	TRBJ1-2	.	CASSSGSPDYGYTF	TGTGCCAGCAGTTCAGGCAGCCCGGACTATGGCTACACCTTC
TRBD1	TRBV10-3	TRBJ2-7	.	CATGQGETYEQYF	TGTGCCACGGGACAGGGGGAGACATACGAGCAGTACTTC
TRBD1	TRBV5-8	TRBJ1-4	once	CASSGGTGVYEKLFF	TGTGCCAGCTCAGGGGGGACAGGCGTTTATGAAAAACTGTTTTTT
TRBD2	TRBV7-3	TRBJ2-7	.	CASSPTSGHYEQYF	TGTGCCAGCAGCCCTACTAGCGGGCACTACGAGCAGTACTTC
TRBD1	TRBV5-6	TRBJ1-5	.	CASSLWDRGLSSNQPQHF	TGTGCCAGCAGCTTATGGGACAGGGGGCTGAGTAGCAATCAGCCCCAGCATTTT
.	TRBV27	TRBJ1-1	.	CASSFANRDTEAFF	TGTGCCAGCAGTTTTGCGAACAGGGACACTGAAGCTTTCTTT
.	TRBV27	TRBJ2-2	.	CASSLLSGELFF	TGTGCCAGCAGTTTATTATCCGGGGAGCTGTTTTTT
TRBD1	TRBV4-1	TRBJ2-5	.	CASSPDRGWETQYF	TGCGCCAGCAGCCCGGACAGGGGGTGGGAGACCCAGTACTTC
.	TRBV5-6	TRBJ1-2	once	CASTLSLGFTNGYTF	TGTGCCAGCACCCTGAGTCTGGGCTTTACCAACGGCTACACCTTC
TRBD2	TRBV18	TRBJ2-1	few	CASSPKSSGRDEQFF	TGTGCCAGCTCACCGAAATCTAGCGGGAGGGATGAGCAGTTCTTC
.	TRBV5-4	TRBJ2-1	.	CASSLEGGYEQFF	TGTGCCAGCAGCTTGGAGGGGGGCTATGAGCAGTTCTTC
TRBD1	TRBV13	TRBJ2-5	.	CASSPAGTGDQETQYF	TGTGCCAGCAGCCCGGCCGGGACAGGGGACCAAGAGACCCAGTACTTC
.	TRBV2	TRBJ1-2	.	CASPRQGSSYGYTF	TGTGCCAGCCCACGGCAGGGAAGTAGCTATGGCTACACCTTC
TRBD1	TRBV15	TRBJ2-7	.	CATGQGLYYEQYF	TGTGCCACCGGACAGGGTCTATACTACGAGCAGTACTTC
TRBD2	TRBV5-1	TRBJ2-3	.	CASSLSPSGTDTQYF	TGCGCCAGCAGCTTGTCGCCTAGCGGGACAGATACGCAGTATTTT
TRBD2	TRBV9	TRBJ2-1	.	CASSVGGGAGGSVSSYNEQFF	TGTGCCAGCAGCGTAGGCGGTGGGGCGGGAGGCTCCGTTAGCTCCTACAATGAGCAGTTCTTC
.	TRBV19	TRBJ2-1	.	CASSLLGGREQFF	TGTGCCAGTAGTCTCCTCGGGGGACGGGAGCAGTTCTTC
.	TRBV12-1	TRBJ2-2	.	CASSLALRNTGELFF	TGTGCCAGCAGTTTGGCACTTAGGAACACCGGGGAGCTGTTTTTT
TRBD1	TRBV4-1	TRBJ1-1	.	CASSQTGQTNTEAFF	TGCGCCAGCAGCCAGACGGGACAGACGAACACTGAAGCTTTCTTT
.	TRBV7-7	TRBJ2-3	.	CASSLSAGRTDTQYF	TGTGCTAGCAGCTTATCCGCGGGCCGCACAGATACGCAGTATTTT
.	TRBV15	TRBJ1-2	few	CATTPEQINYGYTF	TGTGCCACCACCCCGGAACAGATTAACTATGGCTACACCTTC
.	TRBV11-2	TRBJ2-7	.	CASSLAGPYEQYF	TGTGCCAGCAGCCTGGCAGGCCCCTACGAGCAGTACTTC
.	TRBV28	TRBJ1-2	.	CASRSSDYGYTF	TGTGCCAGCAGGAGTAGTGACTATGGCTACACCTTC
TRBD2	TRBV29-1	TRBJ2-3	once	CSVRDYTDTQYF	TGCAGCGTTCGGGACTACACAGATACGCAGTATTTT
.	TRBV2	TRBJ2-5	once	CATPGEEGRETQYF	TGTGCCACCCCTGGGGAGGAGGGCCGTGAGACCCAGTACTTC
TRBD2	TRBV27	TRBJ2-3	.	CASSFIRSGLAVTDTQYF	TGTGCCAGCAGTTTCATACGCTCGGGACTAGCGGTCACAGATACGCAGTATTTT
.	TRBV27	TRBJ1-1	.	CASRDGGSEAFF	TGTGCCAGCAGGGATGGCGGCAGTGAAGCTTTCTTT
TRBD2	TRBV9	TRBJ2-3	.	CASSLAGSTDTQYF	TGTGCCAGCAGCCTAGCGGGTAGCACAGATACGCAGTATTTT
TRBD2	TRBV6-1	TRBJ2-3	once	CASSEWGEGQTDTQYF	TGTGCCAGCAGTGAATGGGGGGAGGGCCAGACAGATACGCAGTATTTT
.	TRBV4-1	TRBJ2-7	.	CASSPFGGGNYEQYF	TGCGCCAGCAGCCCGTTTGGCGGGGGCAACTACGAGCAGTACTTC
.	TRBV5-1	TRBJ2-1	.	CASSLGESLSIYNEQFF	TGCGCCAGCAGCTTGGGAGAGTCACTTAGCATCTACAATGAGCAGTTCTTC
.	TRBV11-2	TRBJ2-7	.	CASSARGEGASYEQYF	TGTGCCAGCAGCGCACGGGGGGAGGGGGCATCCTACGAGCAGTACTTC
TRBD1	TRBV7-9	TRBJ2-2	.	CASSWPRQGLNTGELFF	TGTGCCAGCAGCTGGCCCAGACAGGGTCTCAACACCGGGGAGCTGTTTTTT
.	TRBV28	TRBJ2-7	.	CASSYLELAYEQYF	TGTGCCAGCAGCTATCTCGAACTAGCCTACGAGCAGTACTTC
TRBD2	TRBV5-1	TRBJ2-2	.	CASSLAGDLFF	TGCGCCAGCAGCTTAGCGGGAGATCTGTTTTTT
TRBD2	TRBV5-4	TRBJ2-2	.	CASSLAGQGGGLFF	TGTGCCAGCAGCTTGGCCGGGCAGGGCGGGGGGCTGTTTTTT
.	TRBV11-3	TRBJ2-3	.	CASSLAGGTDTQYF	TGTGCCAGCAGCTTAGCGGGGGGCACAGATACGCAGTATTTT
TRBD2	TRBV6-1	TRBJ2-2	.	CASSEAGLAGGLHTGELFF	TGTGCCAGCAGTGAAGCGGGGCTAGCGGGTGGACTACACACCGGGGAGCTGTTTTTT
TRBD2	TRBV27	TRBJ2-3	.	CASSPQRGGSTDTQYF	TGTGCCAGCAGTCCCCAGCGCGGCGGGAGTACAGATACGCAGTATTTT
TRBD2	TRBV19	TRBJ2-1	.	CASSTRLAGRSSYNEQFF	TGTGCCAGTAGTACCCGACTAGCGGGAAGATCCTCCTACAATGAGCAGTTCTTC
TRBD1	TRBV10-1	TRBJ2-7	.	CASSEGQGISYEQYF	TGCGCCAGCAGTGAAGGACAGGGAATTTCCTACGAGCAGTACTTC